These T cell receptor beta chains were read from a single sample in a study of blood T cell repertoires in COVID-19. Method: immunoSEQ multiplex PCR; TCRdb's copy keeps in-frame clones and lacks some. The sample carries about 72,000 clones, about 89% recorded once. Sequenced: peripheral blood. All receptors come from a human donor in a cohort sampled during active COVID-19. Each CDR3 is given with its conserved first and last residue. The order of the fields is J gene, V gene, CDR3 protein.

TRBJ2-3,TRBV19,CASKLGGGTDTQYF
TRBJ1-2,TRBV19,CASSPGQGSYGYTF
TRBJ2-3,TRBV7-2,CASSDALAGGQDTQYF
TRBJ2-1,TRBV5-1,CASAPGGVYNEQFF
TRBJ2-7,TRBV11-2,CASSSDRTYEQYF
TRBJ2-3,TRBV5-4,CASSMEPGLAGGIADTQYF
TRBJ2-3,TRBV5-1,CASSLGNTERDTQYF
TRBJ2-5,TRBV7-2,CASSPRGLAGRETQYF
TRBJ2-2,TRBV5-6,CASSFGDRGPNTGELFF
TRBJ2-1,TRBV9,CASTAQGATEQFF
TRBJ1-3,TRBV28,CASSSEDAGSGNTIYF
TRBJ1-1,TRBV28,CASRSRPVNTEAFF
TRBJ1-1,TRBV19,CASSIDRDRGAFF
TRBJ2-7,TRBV7-2,CASSLERGGYEQYF
TRBJ2-3,TRBV10-3,CAISAIGNTDTQYF
TRBJ1-1,TRBV5-1,CASSPTLEGATEAFF
TRBJ2-5,TRBV7-2,CASSSSGTRNQETQYF
TRBJ2-3,TRBV6-4,CASKSGAGTDTQYF
TRBJ2-3,TRBV5-1,CANQTSESTDTQYF
TRBJ1-4,TRBV18,CASSPPGQSGEKLFF
TRBJ2-2,TRBV19,CASSMLAGSTGELFF
TRBJ1-2,TRBV9,CASSVGGDRVRTEGYTF
TRBJ1-1,TRBV19,CASSDPGQRSEAFF
TRBJ2-3,TRBV18,CASSPQERGLADTQYF
TRBJ2-7,TRBV15,CATSRDRTAAEQYF
TRBJ1-5,TRBV27,CASSPPEEGQRRFFFSNQPQHF
TRBJ1-2,TRBV9,CASSVAGRLNYGYTF
TRBJ1-6,TRBV10-1,CASSEGRGENSPLHF
TRBJ2-3,TRBV5-1,CASSLLGGTDTQYF
TRBJ1-2,TRBV4-3,CASSQLNTGKYGYTF
TRBJ2-1,TRBV3-1/TRBV3-2,CASSPFGASGNEQFF